This paragraph reports one T cell receptor beta chain. Its binding antigen is unknown. No much larger clonotype is one base removed from it; base qualities were not supplied. In total, 600 or so healthy bone marrow donors made up the cohort. At the time of sampling, all cohort members were nominally healthy, though unrecorded immune exposures were likely present. The donor tested CMV seropositive, placing the donor among the approximately 310 seropositive members of the cohort. A peripheral blood sample was provided by each donor, and peripheral blood mononuclear cells were used for TCR beta sequencing. The Qiagen DNeasy Blood Extraction Kit was used to extract genomic DNA from the blood cell samples. The data were obtained in a study of cytomegalovirus exposure and HLA in healthy donors (TCRdb year 2017). General notes on the study: An earlier analysis of roughly 570 of the donors reported about 300 Gb of sequence data and 117 million unique TCR beta sequences obtained from roughly 170 million T cells. In a later genetic analysis, genome-wide SNP genotypes for about three fifths of the roughly 670 donors were used, and that subset was treated as a discovery cohort. Alongside the repertoire data, information on donor age, sex, ethnicity and CMV serostatus was compiled. HLA typing included class I and class II loci at four-digit resolution. Four or five DR-DQ haplotypes were treated as single units for association and clustering because of strong linkage in the cohort. Rather than drawing on any new phenotypic data, the later analysis identified candidate immune exposures from TCR beta sequences and the way those sequences occurred across donors. To predict cytomegalovirus infection status, the study combined high-throughput TCR immunosequencing, statistical association of individual TCRs with disease status, and machine learning. The study profiled the T cell repertoires of 666 subjects by immunosequencing and related them to cytomegalovirus serostatus. Among 350 to 400 genotyped donors of the cohort, an average of approximately 250,000 unique TCR beta nucleotide sequences were sequenced per donor, 15% to 20% of them non-productive. Roughly 300 gigabases of sequencing data and around 85 million unique TCR sequences made up an early release that covered roughly 670 HLA-typed donors. Every repertoire in the discovery cohort had been generated on one and the same sequencing platform. A separate validation cohort of about 110 different subjects was used in addition to the 666-subject first cohort. In a later analysis, previously published TCR beta repertoires from about 640 donors were re-analyzed and high-resolution HLA genotyping was added so that TCR occurrence patterns could be studied. The study aimed to test whether cataloging public T cell receptors could reveal signatures of past pathogen exposure. In an earlier analysis of several hundred of the donors, high-throughput TCR beta sequencing was used to judge whether each TCR beta V gene segment behaved as functional or pseudogenic. Of the 350 to 450 genotyped donors, more than 75% were placed in the genetic ancestry cluster associated with self-reported Caucasian donors. Typing coverage differed by locus: A, B, C, DRB1 and DQB1 were typed in about 620-640 donors, DQA1 in around 500, DPA1 in 600 to 610, and DPB1 in just under 490. On the study overall, not on this receptor specifically: Three of the identified cytomegalovirus-associated TCR beta chains were confirmed in vitro to be specific for cytomegalovirus antigens. Cytomegalovirus status was reported to be diagnosed by the classifier with high specificity and sensitivity in both the original and validation cohorts. A later analysis found that HLA-associated TCR beta chains were more clonally expanded and had lower generation probabilities than equally common non-associated chains. The cohort was sequenced for TCR beta chains only, and without alpha or paired-chain data the features that could be detected were limited. Because HLA typing was unavailable for some donors at each locus, only the typed subset was used in association tests. Because the 87-base-pair reads could not distinguish some IMGT-functional V segments, including TRBV6-2 and TRBV6-3, those segments were excluded. When HLA alleles, especially DR and DQ, strongly co-occurred, attributing TCR associations to individual alleles was difficult. Linkage disequilibrium might explain the correlated functional status among segregating V segments, but an unknown experimental factor could not be ruled out. An earlier analysis of approximately 500 of the donors showed that most TCR beta V segments appeared in productive rearrangements either about 90% or about 30% of the time, which broadly matched IMGT annotations. In a later analysis, more than 15,000 TCR beta sequences were associated with specific HLA alleles at a false discovery rate of 0.05. V-gene and J-gene trimming of TCR beta chains was associated with a missense DCLRE1C variant in a later genetic analysis, and the association was replicated in an independent cohort. For the cohort, immune exposure information was limited to CMV serostatus. The earlier analysis of some 540 of the donors excluded some 15 rarely observed V segments, including chromosome 9 orphons, because counts were too low. A later analysis reported that several top co-occurrence clusters appeared linked to parvovirus B19, influenza, CMV and Epstein-Barr virus. A further reported finding was that TCR beta sequences accurately predicted the HLA-A and HLA-B alleles for most subjects in the first cohort. Roughly uniform sequencing depth across donors was assumed in presence/absence analyses, although this assumption may not hold. A later analysis found that TCR association rates varied across HLA loci, with DRB1 alleles showing the most associated TCRs and HLA-C alleles the fewest. The sequencing pipeline was judged likely to have produced a cluster of highly shared sequence variants as a technical artifact. According to a later genetic analysis, donors in an Asian-associated ancestry cluster had fewer N-insertions in productive TCRs than the approximately 650-donor mean. In the study, about 150 TCR beta chains were listed as associated with cytomegalovirus. While some public TCRs were present in many individuals, most TCR sequences turned up only very rarely across donors. In a later analysis, most CMV-associated TCR beta chains were found to appear HLA-restricted, with HLA associations seemingly driven largely by CMV exposure. The authors suggested that the approach could potentially be generalized to other disease states and immunological phenotypes.

The library relied on the immunoSEQ multiplex PCR assay. The multiplex PCR relied on a mix of 60 forward primers for TCR Vbeta segments and 13 reverse primers for TCR Jbeta segments. The CDR3 region of rearranged TCR beta genes was amplified from genomic DNA by a multiplex PCR assay. On the Illumina HiSeq System, the amplified TCR beta libraries were sequenced as 87-base-pair reads. The study's processing was this. In a later analysis, tens of millions of unique TCR beta chains were counted across the 650 to 750 repertoires, and about 9.9 million of these chains were shared by at least two donors. A nearest-neighbor algorithm error-corrected the raw reads and collapsed the reads into unique sequences, merging closely related sequences to remove PCR and sequencing errors. To assign V, D and J gene segments, CDR3 sequences were aligned to IMGT reference sequences. For a sequence to be retained, a match of at least six nucleotides to both a V gene segment and a J gene segment was required. Rearrangements were called productive when the CDR3 lacked stop codons and stayed in frame with V and J; all others were non-productive. CDR3 was defined according to IMGT convention as the region running from the second conserved V-encoded cysteine to the conserved J-encoded phenylalanine. The earlier analysis of 500 to 750 of the donors excluded any sequence lacking an unambiguous match to a single V gene segment. An earlier analysis of under 750 of the donors called V segments functional above 56.7% productive rearrangements and segregating when the between-donor standard deviation exceeded 5%. A statistical classification framework was built to diagnose cytomegalovirus status from the catalog of TCR beta chain sequences. V and J gene assignment, in a later analysis, came from comparing TCR nucleotide sequences with IMGT/GENE-DB human TR gene sequences. A later analysis assigned CDR3 sequences and most-parsimonious VDJ recombination scenarios with the TCRdist pipeline. A later analysis defined each TCR beta chain by its CDR3 amino acid sequence plus V-gene family, and excluded reads lacking a unique V-gene family. To address suspected cross-contamination and a sequencing artifact, a later analysis removed over 500 highly shared, low-generation-probability nucleotide sequences. A later analysis calculated a clonal expansion index for each public chain from normalized within-repertoire ranks of inferred template counts. In a later analysis, generation probabilities were computed with a VDJ recombination model fitted to out-of-frame rearrangements, and the resulting probabilities were checked against IGoR. In a later analysis, TCR-TCR, TCR-HLA and TCR-CMV co-occurrence was scored with hypergeometric tests, and a repertoire-size bias correction was applied to TCR pairs. To estimate false discovery rates, a later analysis permuted the HLA or CMV assignments 20 times. In a later analysis, co-occurring TCRs were grouped using DBSCAN, and TCRdist sequence similarity was added for clustering within HLA-allele-positive subsets. Co-occurrence clustering excluded repertoires with fewer than 30,000 or more than 120,000 public chains, plus five with anomalous nucleotide sharing. In TCRdb, the immuneACCESS table is reduced to in-frame sequences with V and J assigned. These tables do not hold every clone; where another copy was compared, an unresolved V gene accounts for under half, and the others remain unexplained. V and J calls and clone size follow that table, whereas D and trimming were derived from the DNA. The sample has 150,000 to 200,000 clones on record, 77% of them singletons. Together, the top ten hold 1.4% of the sample.

Measured from the cysteine to the phenylalanine, the CDR3 is 14 residues long. CDR3 DNA only is kept here, 42 bases in frame from base 1. After removal of 5 bases from V and 7 bases from J, the junction retains 9 bases not matched to a gene. Per the germline V gene, MNHEY is the CDR1 and SVGAGI is the CDR2. This TCR derives from a woman aged 30 to 39 in good health and CMV-seropositive. Recombination joined TRBV6-5 with TRBJ2-7; the central 9 bases match TRBD2. Sequencing was done on a sample of PBMCs. The nucleotide sequence reads as follows: TGTGCCAGCAGTCCCCGGGGTAGCGGGAGAGAGCAGTACTTC. It translates as CASSPRGSGREQYF.